These 30 T cell receptor beta chains were sequenced from one sample in a study of cytomegalovirus exposure and HLA in healthy donors. 60 Vbeta and 13 Jbeta primers were used in PCR. Libraries were prepared by immunoSEQ multiplex PCR; TCRdb keeps only in-frame clonotypes and omits some of them. The sample holds about 120,000 clones; nearly 65% are singletons and the top ten take approximately 9.1%. The sequenced sample consisted of PBMCs. These receptor sequences come from a man between 35 and 55 years old in good health and CMV-seropositive.

The rearrangement uses TRBV27 and TRBJ2-1; no definite D call. V was cut by 4 bases and J by 1 base, with 11 bases left in between. The CDR3 consists of 15 residues. Germline V gene data show CDR1 as MNHEY and CDR2 as SMNVEV (reference sequence). CDR3 nucleotide sequence: TGTGCCAGCAGTTCGGCGGAGAAATCCTACAATGAGCAGTTCTTC. This gives the protein CASSSAEKSYNEQFF.

This chain uses TRBV7-6 with TRBJ2-5; TRBD2 might be the D (6 bases). V lost 2 bases and J 2 bases, leaving 12 bases between the germline ends. Germline V gene data show CDR1 as SGHVS and CDR2 as FNYEAQ. This CDR3 comprises 15 residues. As DNA, the CDR3 is TGTGCCAGCAGCTTATCAGGAGGGAGACAAGAGACCCAGTACTTC. This sequence encodes CASSLSGGRQETQYF.

The J gene is TRBJ2-1, the V gene TRBV7-9; TRBD2 agrees at 9 bases. Per germline, CDR1 SEHNR and CDR2 FQNEAQ (reference sequence). After removal of 10 bases from V and 6 bases from J, the junction contained 13 bases not matched to a gene. The CDR3 length is 15 residues. The CDR3 loop is CATPSSGGSLNEQFF. CDR3 bases: TGTGCCACCCCCAGCAGCGGGGGGTCGCTCAATGAGCAGTTCTTC. Drawing the rest from reference TRBV7-9 and TRBJ2-1, the complete variable domain is DTGVSQNPRHKITKRGQNVTFRCDPISEHNRLYWYRQTLGQGPEFLTYFQNEAQLEKSRLLSDRFSAERPKGSFSTLEIQRTEQGDSAMYLCATPSSGGSLNEQFFGPGTRLTVL.

The chain recombines TRBV27 with TRBJ1-2, with 9 bases aligning to TRBD1. J gave up 3 bases and V 2 bases, and 1 base lay outside the gene matches. This CDR3 region has 14 residues. The V gene's germline CDR1 is MNHEY and CDR2 SMNVEV (reference sequence). The CDR3 loop is CASSLTGGHYGYTF. The CDR3 DNA follows: TGTGCCAGCAGTTTAACAGGGGGCCACTATGGCTACACCTTC.

The chain has TRBV9 and TRBJ1-4; no firm D call. V dropped 3 bases and J dropped 5 bases, with 17 bases sitting between them. The CDR3 contains 16 residues. Germline CDR1 SGDLS, CDR2 YYNGEE. CDR3 loop: CASSESSTGPNEKLFF. In DNA, the CDR3 is TGTGCCAGCAGCGAGAGTTCAACCGGTCCCAATGAAAAACTGTTTTTT. Full variable domain (remainder filled in from reference TRBV9 and TRBJ1-4): DSGVTQTPKHLITATGQRVTLRCSPRSGDLSVYWYQQSLDQGLQFLIQYYNGEERAKGNILERFSAQQFPDLHSELNLSSLELGDSALYFCASSESSTGPNEKLFFGSGTQLSVL.

This chain joins TRBV7-9 and TRBJ2-7, with 7 bases lining up with TRBD2. Germline lookup yields CDR1 SEHNR and CDR2 FQNEAQ (reference sequence). The CDR3 has 15 amino acids. Trimming took 1 base from V and 4 from J; bases not matched to a gene: 7. The CDR3 DNA reads TGTGCCAGCAGCTTAGTGGCGGGAGATCCTTACGAGCAGTACTTC. This codes for CASSLVAGDPYEQYF.

The chain employs TRBV16 and TRBJ1-2, with 8 nucleotides matching TRBD1. After removal of 1 base from V and 6 bases from J, the junction contained 4 bases not matched to a gene. CDR1 is KGHSY, CDR2 FQNENV, per germline. This CDR3 contains 14 residues. The CDR3 DNA sequence: TGTGCCAGCAGCCAATTCCAGGGGGCAGATGGCTACACCTTC. It translates to CASSQFQGADGYTF.

The V gene is TRBV6-1, the J gene TRBJ2-1, with TRBD2 matching over 8 bases. V was clipped by 3 bases and J by 3 bases; unmatched bases: 4. This CDR3 is built from 15 residues. The germline V gene has CDR1 MNHNS and CDR2 SASEGT. CDR3 protein: CASSDYSGGYNEQFF. The CDR3 nucleotides are TGTGCCAGCAGTGATTACAGCGGGGGCTACAATGAGCAGTTCTTC.

In this sample, this clone turned up a few times. The J gene is TRBJ2-1, the V gene TRBV7-2; D is possibly TRBD1 (5 bases). CDR3 length: 17 amino acids. V was shortened by 5 bases and J by 2 bases, with 19 bases between the two germline ends. Germline lookup yields CDR1 SGHTA and CDR2 FQGNSA. This CDR3 reads CASSPQTARGTYNEQFF. CDR3 sequence (DNA): TGTGCCAGCAGCCCCCAGACAGCAAGAGGCACCTACAATGAGCAGTTCTTC.

This clone occurred a few times. This chain joins TRBV19 and TRBJ1-2; TRBD1 might be the D (6 bases). Germline loops: CDR1 LNHDA, CDR2 SQIVND (reference sequence). With 7 bases removed from V and 4 bases from J, the gap between germline ends came to 16 bases. The CDR3 runs 14 residues. The CDR3 reads CASNIQGPAYGYTF. The DNA for the CDR3 is TGTGCCAGTAACATTCAGGGGCCCGCCTATGGCTACACCTTC. Full variable domain (missing parts from reference TRBV19 and TRBJ1-2): DGGITQSPKYLFRKEGQNVTLSCEQNLNHDAMYWYRQDPGQGLRLIYYSQIVNDFQKGDIAEGYSVSREKKESFPLTVTSAQKNPTAFYLCASNIQGPAYGYTFGSGTRLTVV.

This clone was found a few times. J is TRBJ2-7 and V is TRBV9; 7 bases match TRBD2. V lost 2 bases and J lost 1; bases outside the gene matches: 9. The CDR3 length is 16 residues. CDR1 and CDR2 from the germline V gene are SGDLS and YYNGEE. CDR3 nucleotide sequence: TGTGCCAGCAGCGTCGGCACGGGAGGCTCATCCTACGAGCAGTACTTC. Protein: CASSVGTGGSSYEQYF. Full variable domain (missing parts from reference TRBV9 and TRBJ2-7): DSGVTQTPKHLITATGQRVTLRCSPRSGDLSVYWYQQSLDQGLQFLIQYYNGEERAKGNILERFSAQQFPDLHSELNLSSLELGDSALYFCASSVGTGGSSYEQYFGPGTRLTVT.

The J gene is TRBJ2-5, the V gene TRBV12-5; no clear D gene. The V end lost 0 bases, the J end lost 6 bases, and 8 bases lay between the germline ends. The length of the CDR3 is 13 residues. Germline CDR1 reads LGHNT; CDR2 reads FRNRAP. The CDR3 sequence: CASGLVSGKTQYF. In nucleotides, the CDR3 is TGTGCTAGTGGTTTGGTATCAGGAAAGACCCAGTACTTC.

The J gene is TRBJ2-1, the V gene TRBV27; TRBD1 might be the D (6 bases). CDR1 and CDR2 from the germline V gene are MNHEY and SMNVEV (reference sequence). This CDR3 has 14 amino acids. Trimming took off 2 bases at V and 4 bases at J, with 9 bases between the two ends. CDR3 sequence reads: CASSLGQIYNEQFF. The CDR3 bases are TGTGCCAGCAGTTTAGGACAGATATACAATGAGCAGTTCTTC.

This chain uses TRBV4-3 with TRBJ1-1; 7 nucleotides match TRBD1. V was clipped by 4 bases and J by 4 bases; unmatched bases: 9. The CDR3 covers 15 residues. The germline V gene has CDR1 LGHNA and CDR2 YSLEER. The CDR3 reads CASSREGAGGTEAFF. CDR3 nucleotide sequence: TGCGCCAGCAGCCGAGAGGGGGCAGGGGGCACTGAAGCTTTCTTT.

The chain joins TRBV10-3 to TRBJ2-5; D not certain. Trimming removed 3 bases at V and 4 bases at J, with 3 bases between. Germline assignment: CDR1 ENHRY and CDR2 SYGVKD. There are 11 residues in the CDR3. The CDR3: CAISDGETQYF. In DNA, the CDR3 is TGTGCCATCAGTGACGGAGAGACCCAGTACTTC.

As for this clone: The same CDR3 can be traced to other DNA sequences in this sample. This chain links TRBV7-9 with TRBJ2-7; 13 bases are a match to TRBD2. Per the germline V gene, CDR1 is SEHNR and CDR2 is FQNEAQ (reference sequence). The length of the CDR3 is 15 residues. J lost 6 bases, V lost 5 bases, and 7 bases had no gene match. The CDR3 DNA reads TGTGCCAGCAGCCCACGGACTAGCGGGAGCGGCGAGCAGTACTTC. Encoded protein: CASSPRTSGSGEQYF.

This clone came up a few times. The chain is built from TRBV19 and TRBJ2-5, with 12 bases aligning to TRBD2. V lost 5 bases, J lost 5 bases, and 15 bases stayed unmatched. The CDR3 totals 18 residues. The germline gives CDR1 LNHDA, CDR2 SQIVND (reference sequence). CDR3 DNA: TGTGCCAGTAGTTTCCGGTCGGGACTAGCGGGCTGGTTGGAGACCCAGTACTTC. As protein: CASSFRSGLAGWLETQYF.

The rearrangement uses TRBV5-6 and TRBJ2-7; perhaps TRBD2 as D (5 bases). V was shortened by 3 bases and J by 5 bases, with 6 bases between the two germline ends. The CDR3 has 11 residues. Germline V gene data show CDR1 as SGHDT and CDR2 as YYEEEE. This CDR3 reads CASSSRDEQYF. As DNA, the CDR3 is TGTGCCAGCAGCTCGAGGGACGAGCAGTACTTC.

The chain joins TRBV7-6 to TRBJ2-1; 9 bases are a match to TRBD1. This CDR3 is built from 16 residues. V trimming: 1 base; J trimming: 5 bases; junction bases outside the gene matches: 6. CDR1 is SGHVS, CDR2 FNYEAQ, per germline. CDR3 in amino acids: CASSLGDRVLDNEQFF. The CDR3 bases are TGTGCCAGCAGCTTAGGGGACAGGGTTCTTGACAATGAGCAGTTCTTC.

The chain recombines TRBV10-1 with TRBJ2-7; D remains unclear. The V end lost 2 bases, the J end lost 2 bases, and 10 bases lay between the germline ends. The CDR3 has 14 residues. CDR1 is WNHNN and CDR2 is SYGVQD in the germline V gene (reference sequence). In DNA form, the CDR3 reads TGCGCCAGCAGTGAGCCCGAGACTCCCTACGAGCAGTACTTC. This translates into CASSEPETPYEQYF.

The V call is TRBV5-1, the J call TRBJ2-2, with 11 bases identical to TRBD2. Losses at the gene ends were 4 bases for V and 0 bases for J; bases not matched to a gene: 2. The CDR3 is 16 amino acids. Germline V gene lookup returns CDR1 SGHRS and CDR2 YFSETQ. DNA for the CDR3: TGCGCCAGCAGCAAGGGACTAGCGGCGAACACCGGGGAGCTGTTTTTT. Translating it yields CASSKGLAANTGELFF.

The gene calls are TRBV27 and TRBJ2-1; 13 bases line up with TRBD2. From germline, CDR1 is MNHEY and CDR2 SMNVEV (reference sequence). CDR3 size: 17 residues. Germline trimming cut 5 bases from V and 6 bases from J; bases unmatched to any gene: 10. The DNA for the CDR3 is TGTGCCAGCAGTCCACGACTAGCGGGGGGTAAACTCAATGAGCAGTTCTTC. This sequence encodes CASSPRLAGGKLNEQFF.

The rearrangement joins TRBV5-1 to TRBJ1-1, with TRBD1 identical over 8 bases. Germline trimming cut 8 bases from V and 2 bases from J; bases unmatched to any gene: 8. The CDR3 has 14 residues. Germline values: CDR1 SGHRS, CDR2 YFSETQ. CDR3 residues: CASYYGQGNTEAFF. DNA for the CDR3: TGCGCCAGTTACTACGGACAGGGCAACACTGAAGCTTTCTTT.

CDR3 protein: CASSLTGTSGLSTDTQYF. The CDR3 bases are TGTGCCAGCAGCTTAACCGGGACTAGCGGGCTTAGCACAGATACGCAGTATTTT. This chain links TRBV7-2 with TRBJ2-3; 12 bases match TRBD2. Germline CDR1 is SGHTA and CDR2 is FQGNSA. CDR3 length: 18 amino acids. V shed 2 bases and J 0 bases; nucleotides not matched to a gene: 6.

This clone was seen more than once but under ten times. V and J are TRBV10-3 and TRBJ1-4; D unclear. Germline V CDR1 and CDR2: ENHRY, SYGVKD. The ends were cut back, 0 bases at V and 0 bases at J, with 8 bases in the middle. CDR3 size: 16 residues. The CDR3: CAISESITATNEKLFF. The CDR3 DNA sequence: TGTGCCATCAGTGAGTCAATCACAGCAACTAATGAAAAACTGTTTTTT.

This rearrangement joins TRBV2 to TRBJ2-7; the D gene is possibly TRBD1 (8 bases). Germline values: CDR1 SNHLY, CDR2 FYNNEI. The CDR3 spans 14 residues. Trimming took off 5 bases at V and 4 bases at J, with 15 bases between the two ends. The CDR3 nucleotides read TGTGCCAGCAGTCTGATACAGGGGGGGTACGAGCAGTACTTC. As protein: CASSLIQGGYEQYF.

This chain joins TRBV2 and TRBJ1-3, with TRBD1 identical over 7 bases. Germline CDR1 reads SNHLY; CDR2 reads FYNNEI. There are 17 residues in the CDR3. J lost 0 bases, V lost 6 bases, and 11 bases had no gene match. CDR3 sequence: CASSLRQGLFSGNTIYF. CDR3 bases: TGTGCCAGCAGCCTTAGACAGGGATTATTCTCTGGAAACACCATATATTTT.

CDR3 protein: CASSPGLSNQPQHF. The CDR3 nucleotides are TGTGCCAGTAGTCCAGGACTGTCCAATCAGCCCCAGCATTTT. The chain carries TRBV19 and TRBJ1-5; D call uncertain. Germline V gene sequence: CDR1 LNHDA, CDR2 SQIVND (reference sequence). Between the trimmed V and J ends, which lost 5 bases and 3 bases, there was a span of 11 bases. The CDR3 is made up of 14 amino acids. Combining the CDR3 with reference TRBV19 and TRBJ1-5 gives the whole variable domain DGGITQSPKYLFRKEGQNVTLSCEQNLNHDAMYWYRQDPGQGLRLIYYSQIVNDFQKGDIAEGYSVSREKKESFPLTVTSAQKNPTAFYLCASSPGLSNQPQHFGDGTRLSIL.

This clone appeared once. The chain joins TRBV4-1 to TRBJ2-1, with D possibly TRBD2 on 5 matching bases. Trimming took off 3 bases at V and 4 bases at J, with 25 bases between the two ends. The CDR3 runs 19 residues. Per the germline V gene, CDR1 is MGHRA and CDR2 is YSYEKL. The CDR3 protein is CASSHGYRGLWVEYNEQFF. DNA of the CDR3: TGCGCCAGCAGCCACGGTTATCGGGGATTGTGGGTGGAATACAATGAGCAGTTCTTC.

This clone was counted a few times. V usage is TRBV19 and J usage is TRBJ2-2, with 10 bases aligning to TRBD1. The CDR3 contains 15 residues. Germline V gene data show CDR1 as LNHDA and CDR2 as SQIVND (reference sequence). Losses at the gene ends were 5 bases for V and 6 bases for J; bases not matched to a gene: 6. This chain's CDR3 is CASSPVTGGSGELFF. As DNA, the CDR3 is TGTGCCAGTAGTCCAGTGACAGGGGGCTCCGGGGAGCTGTTTTTT.